This is a list of T cell receptor beta chains from one sample in a study of blood T cell repertoires in COVID-19. Repertoires were generated with immunoSEQ multiplex PCR, while TCRdb's copy carries only in-frame clones and drops some. The table has a few hundred thousand clones, around 83% seen once; the top ten hold roughly 2.8%. Sequenced sample: peripheral blood. The source is a man aged 50-59 years with active or convalescent COVID-19. Each CDR3 is given with its conserved first and last residue. D genes are given only for firm matches. A row's size may be missing; if present it is once, few, many or a size class.

d_call	clone_size	v_call	j_call	cdr3_nt	cdr3_aa
-	-	TRBV6-6	TRBJ1-4	TGTGCCAGCAGTTACTCGTGGCAGGGGTTAGATGAAAAACTGTTTTTT	CASSYSWQGLDEKLFF
-	-	TRBV2	TRBJ2-5	TGTGCCAGCAAGGGTGGCCGGGGGAAAGAGACCCAGTACTTC	CASKGGRGKETQYF
TRBD2	-	TRBV15	TRBJ2-1	TGTGCCACCAGAACCGGGACTAGCGGATACAATGAGCAGTTCTTC	CATRTGTSGYNEQFF
-	-	TRBV4-3	TRBJ1-2	TGCGCCAGCAGCCAAGACCGGGGTTCCTATGGCTACACCTTC	CASSQDRGSYGYTF
-	-	TRBV7-2	TRBJ1-2	TGTGCCAGCAGCTTACCGGGGGGCTATGGCTACACCTTC	CASSLPGGYGYTF
TRBD1	-	TRBV2	TRBJ2-1	TGTGCCAGCAGTCTCCTCGGGGACAGGAGGTACAATGAGCAGTTCTTC	CASSLLGDRRYNEQFF
-	-	TRBV25-1	TRBJ1-1	TGTGCCAGCAGGGTGGGAGGGGCTGAAGCTTTCTTT	CASRVGGAEAFF
-	-	TRBV19	TRBJ2-7	TGTGCCAGTAGTATAAGGGGGAGGGGATCTTCCTACGAGCAGTACTTC	CASSIRGRGSSYEQYF
TRBD2	-	TRBV10-1	TRBJ2-1	TGCGCCAGCAGTGAAAAACTAGCGGGAGACTGGAGTGAGCAGTTCTTC	CASSEKLAGDWSEQFF
TRBD2	few	TRBV2	TRBJ2-4	TGTGCCAGCAGTGAACTAGCGGGGAGGAACATTCAGTACTTC	CASSELAGRNIQYF
-	once	TRBV7-8	TRBJ2-7	TGTGCCAGCAGCTTAGAAGGGAGGATGGGCTCCTACGAGCAGTACTTC	CASSLEGRMGSYEQYF
TRBD1	-	TRBV3-1/TRBV3-2	TRBJ1-1	TGTGCCAGCACCCCGGGCGGACAGGGGTGGGGGAACACTGAAGCTTTCTTT	CASTPGGQGWGNTEAFF
-	-	TRBV10-2	TRBJ1-2	TGCGCCAGCAGTGACGCGGATGGCTACACCTTC	CASSDADGYTF
-	-	TRBV2	TRBJ2-6	TGTGCCAGCCGCTACGTGAGCTCTGGGGCCAACGTCCTGACTTTC	CASRYVSSGANVLTF
-	-	TRBV20-1	TRBJ1-3	TGCAGTGCGTTGAGGGGAAACACCATATATTTT	CSALRGNTIYF
TRBD1	once	TRBV12-5	TRBJ1-6	TGTGCTAGTGCCCCGGGACAGCGCTATAATTCACCCCTCCACTTT	CASAPGQRYNSPLHF
-	few	TRBV5-1	TRBJ1-6	TGCGCCAGCAGCTTCGCCTATAATTCACCCCTCCACTTT	CASSFAYNSPLHF
TRBD2	once	TRBV6-5	TRBJ2-5	TGTGCCAGCAGTCCCGGACTAGCGGGGAAAGAGACCCAGTACTTC	CASSPGLAGKETQYF
-	few	TRBV28	TRBJ1-2	TGTGCCAGCAGTGAGGGACACACTTACTATGGCTACACCTTC	CASSEGHTYYGYTF
-	-	TRBV19	TRBJ1-2	TGTGCCAGTAGCACAGGGAAGACGGCATATGGCTACACCTTC	CASSTGKTAYGYTF
TRBD1	-	TRBV9	TRBJ2-3	TGTGCCAGCAGCTCGGACAGGTTCAGGGGTACGCAGTATTTT	CASSSDRFRGTQYF
TRBD1	-	TRBV5-1	TRBJ2-1	TGCGCCAGCAGCTTGGTTTCAGGGGGCGCGAATTACAATGAGCAGTTCTTC	CASSLVSGGANYNEQFF
TRBD1	-	TRBV10-3	TRBJ1-1	TGTGCCATCAGTGACCGGGACAGACTGAACACTGAAGCTTTCTTT	CAISDRDRLNTEAFF
TRBD2	-	TRBV28	TRBJ2-4	TGTGCCAGCAGTCTCCCGCGGGGGATAGGAGCCAAAAACATTCAGTACTTC	CASSLPRGIGAKNIQYF
-	-	TRBV7-9	TRBJ1-2	TGTGCCAGCAGCTCTATTCGGACAGTTTATGGCTACACCTTC	CASSSIRTVYGYTF
-	-	TRBV18	TRBJ1-3	TGTGCCAGCTCACCGGACAAGGCTGGAAACACCATATATTTT	CASSPDKAGNTIYF
TRBD1	-	TRBV5-1	TRBJ1-5	TGCGCCAGCAGCAAGACAGGGGGCAGCAATCAGCCCCAGCATTTT	CASSKTGGSNQPQHF
-	-	TRBV19	TRBJ1-2	TGTGCCAGTAGTCCAAGACAGATGGTTCTTGATGGCTACACCTTC	CASSPRQMVLDGYTF
TRBD1	-	TRBV28	TRBJ1-4	TGTGCCAGCAGCCTCCATGGGTCCACAGGGGCCAGGGGAAAACTGTTTTTT	CASSLHGSTGARGKLFF
-	few	TRBV5-8	TRBJ1-2	TGTGCCAGCAGCCTCCCTGTAAGGCAGGGCAACTATGGCTACACCTTC	CASSLPVRQGNYGYTF
-	-	TRBV2	TRBJ1-1	TGTGCCAGCAGGCCGGACAGAAACACTGAAGCTTTCTTT	CASRPDRNTEAFF
-	-	TRBV11-2	TRBJ1-1	TGTGCCAGCAGCTTACCTCGGCGGACAGCGAACACTGAAGCTTTCTTT	CASSLPRRTANTEAFF
TRBD1	-	TRBV28	TRBJ1-2	TGTGCCAGCAGTTTATTAGGACAGGGGGGCTATGGCTACACCTTC	CASSLLGQGGYGYTF
-	once	TRBV5-5	TRBJ1-1	TGTGCCAGCAGCTGGGGGCTCGAAAACACTGAAGCTTTCTTT	CASSWGLENTEAFF
-	-	TRBV7-9	TRBJ2-7	TGTGCCAGCAGCCTAAGTGGTGAAGCCTACGAGCAGTACTTC	CASSLSGEAYEQYF
-	-	TRBV19	TRBJ1-3	TGTGCCAGTGGGATGAGGGGGTTCTCTGGAAACACCATATATTTT	CASGMRGFSGNTIYF
-	-	TRBV18	TRBJ1-1	TGTGCCAGCTCACCAAGGAGTGACACTGAAGCTTTCTTT	CASSPRSDTEAFF
-	few	TRBV9	TRBJ2-7	TGTGCCAGCAGCGTAAGACCTAGCGCAGGAGGAGAGCAGTACTTC	CASSVRPSAGGEQYF
TRBD1	-	TRBV6-4	TRBJ1-2	TGTGCCAGCAGTGTGGACAGGGGGCGAGGCTACACCTTC	CASSVDRGRGYTF
-	-	TRBV3-1/TRBV3-2	TRBJ1-4	TGTGCCAGCAGCCTTTGGGAGGGGGGGCCCGAAAAACTGTTTTTT	CASSLWEGGPEKLFF
TRBD1	-	TRBV11-2	TRBJ2-7	TGTGCCAGCAGCCCCGGGACAGGTCAAACCTACGAGCAGTACTTC	CASSPGTGQTYEQYF
TRBD1	-	TRBV6-5	TRBJ2-2	TGTGCCAGCATTAGGGGACAGGGGAACACCGGGGAGCTGTTTTTT	CASIRGQGNTGELFF